This record covers a single TCR beta chain. This sample includes further DNA sequences coding for the same CDR3. This sample is part of a study of control samples from healthy donors and cancer patients. The length of the CDR3 is 14 residues. In germline, CDR1 is MNHEY, CDR2 SVGAGI. V was clipped by 2 bases and J by 1 base, with 8 bases between them. The repertoire was sequenced with immunoSEQ multiplex PCR; TCRdb's copy has only in-frame clones and lacks some. The table lists 170,000 or so clones, 85% to 95% of them singletons. The TCR sequence derives from a man between 18 and 35 years old in good health. This chain uses TRBV6-5 with TRBJ1-2; no clear D gene. Sequenced sample: blood. CDR3 nucleotides: TGTGCCAGCAGTTACGGCACTGGTAACTATGGCTACACCTTC. This codes for CASSYGTGNYGYTF.